This entry describes one T cell receptor (beta chain). The method was immunoSEQ multiplex PCR; TCRdb's version includes in-frame clones alone and lacks a portion of them. Of about 330,000 clones in the sample, about 85% were seen once. These data come from a study of blood T cell repertoires in COVID-19. The V gene's germline CDR1 is MGHDK and CDR2 SYGVNS. V was pared by 0 bases and J by 13 bases, with 12 bases between. This CDR3 contains 13 residues. Sequencing used PBMCs or T cells enriched from blood (not recorded which). The receptor was derived from a woman aged 25 to 39 who had recovered from COVID-19. The chain has TRBV25-1 and TRBJ1-4; D may be TRBD1 (6 bases). This chain's CDR3 is CASSEYSGVGLFF. The CDR3, as DNA: TGTGCCAGCAGTGAATACTCAGGGGTAGGACTGTTTTTT.